This TCR beta chain was sequenced in a study of cytomegalovirus exposure and HLA in healthy donors. In the PCR, 60 Vbeta and 13 Jbeta primers were used. Sequenced by immunoSEQ multiplex PCR; TCRdb stores in-frame clones only, minus some. The data contain 150,000 to 200,000 clones, roughly 75% of them singletons. V lost 8 bases, J lost 5 bases, and 13 bases lay in between. CDR1 LNHDA and CDR2 SQIVND come from the germline V gene (reference sequence). The length of the CDR3 is 13 residues. Study results and limitations: Prior analysis indicated that the majority of TCR beta V segments exhibited productivity approximately 87% or approximately 30% of the time. The dataset shows that most TCR sequences were rare, while some public TCRs occurred in many donors.

There are a few counts of this clone. Its antigen is unknown. This chain joins TRBV19 and TRBJ2-1; D gene uncertain. What was sequenced was PBMCs. This receptor was obtained from a woman aged 40 to 49 in good health and CMV-seropositive. CDR3 DNA sequence: TGTGCCAGTTCGGAGACCGCTGACAATGAGCAGTTCTTC. This encodes CASSETADNEQFF.